The sequence of this T cell receptor beta chain was determined in a study of shared clonotypes between healthy human individuals. A deep-level run was used for the assay. Sequenced by immunoSEQ multiplex PCR; TCRdb stores in-frame clones only, minus some. The sample carries around 430,000 clones, roughly 83% recorded once. Donors were healthy HIV-negative adults without recent acute infections or vaccinations. Trimming removed 2 bases at V and 4 bases at J, with 21 bases between. Germline V gene lookup returns CDR1 SGHTA and CDR2 FQGNSA. The CDR3 is made up of 18 amino acids. V usage is TRBV7-2 and J usage is TRBJ1-3, with a tentative D call TRBD1 (5 bases). This TCR came from a woman between 40 and 50 years old in good health. Some clones in this sample may be carry-over from other donors' samples. The sequenced sample consisted of PBMCs. The CDR3 DNA sequence: TGTGCCAGCAGCTTAAGCCCCCCGGGGGTCGCGGGAGGAAACACCATATATTTT. It yields the protein CASSLSPPGVAGGNTIYF.